Shown below are 3 T cell receptor beta chains from a single sample sequenced in a study of metastatic and nonmetastatic thyroid tumors. There were no patients who had received any treatment before thyroid surgery. With MiXCR, TCRdb called clones anew from the PCR reads. Seen here are some 55,000 clones, 20% to 25% observed once, and the top ten hold approximately 4%. Material for sequencing was blood. These receptors originate from a female donor with papillary thyroid cancer or a benign thyroid nodule (not recorded which). Some clones in this sample may be carry-over from other donors' samples.

In this sample, this clone turned up many times. The chain has TRBV5-8 and TRBJ1-5; D not certain. Trimming removed 4 bases at V and 9 bases at J, with 11 bases between. The CDR3 has 12 amino acids. The germline V gene has CDR1 SGHTS and CDR2 YDEGEE. CDR3 residues: CASSGIKRPQHF. DNA for the CDR3: TGTGCCAGCAGCGGGATCAAGCGGCCCCAGCATTTT. The full variable domain, rest sourced from reference TRBV5-8 and TRBJ1-5, is EAGVTQSPTHLIKTRGQQATLRCSPISGHTSVYWYQQALGLGLQFLLWYDEGEERNRGNFPPRFSGRQFPNYSSELNVNALELEDSALYLCASSGIKRPQHFGDGTRLSIL.

This clone was recorded at least ten times. The rearrangement joins TRBV11-2 to TRBJ1-1; D is uncertain. The germline V and J ends were trimmed by 1 base and 11 bases, with 8 bases remaining between them. The CDR3 extends over 11 amino acids. CDR1 SGHAT and CDR2 FQNNGV come from the germline V gene. The CDR3 sequence: CASSLGGRAFF. The CDR3 DNA reads TGTGCCAGCAGCTTAGGAGGGAGGGCTTTCTTT.

V is TRBV30 and J is TRBJ1-3; no firm D call. The germline CDR1 and CDR2 sequences are GTSNPN and SVGIG (reference sequence). The CDR3 is made up of 14 amino acids. Trimming shortened V by 0 bases and J by 6 bases, and 12 bases separated the two germline ends. In DNA, the CDR3 is TGTGCCTGGAGTGTACGGAAGGGCGCAAACACCATATATTTT. Amino acids: CAWSVRKGANTIYF.